This entry features one T cell receptor beta chain sequence. Its antigen is unknown. The sample comes from a study of CD8 T cells in Susac syndrome. Findings and caveats of the study: The relatively small number of individuals in the TCR sequencing and HLA analysis was acknowledged by the study.

The CDR3 totals 13 residues. Germline lookup yields CDR1 LGHNA and CDR2 YSLEER. With 1 base removed from V and 5 bases from J, the gap between germline ends came to 9 bases. Random hexamers were used to reverse transcribe an amount of roughly 0.5 to 1 ug RNA. MiXCR was run by TCRdb on the immunoSEQ multiplex PCR reads, yielding one entry per CDR3 protein. The repertoire holds about 69,000 distinct CDR3 sequences, with 85% to 95% as singletons. Controls were age- and sex-matched healthy donors. Isolation of CD8+ and CD4+ T cells was performed negatively, whereas enrichment of TEMRA cells was done by FACS.

The chain has TRBV4-3 and TRBJ2-7; tentatively, D is TRBD1 (5 bases). The receptor's source is a human donor in good health. The sequenced sample was CD8+ T cells from PBMCs. CDR3 residues: CASSQALTDEQYV. The CDR3 region has the DNA TGCGCCAGCAGCCAAGCCCTGACAGACGAGCAGTACGTC.